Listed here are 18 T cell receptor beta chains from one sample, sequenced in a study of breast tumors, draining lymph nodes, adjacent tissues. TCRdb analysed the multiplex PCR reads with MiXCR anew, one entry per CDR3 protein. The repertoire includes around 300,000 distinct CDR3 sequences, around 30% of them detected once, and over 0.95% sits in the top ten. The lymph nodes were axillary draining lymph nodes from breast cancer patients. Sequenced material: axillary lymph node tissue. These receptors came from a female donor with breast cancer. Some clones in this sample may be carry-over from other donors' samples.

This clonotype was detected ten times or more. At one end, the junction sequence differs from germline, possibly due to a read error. CDR3 sequence: CASSLRGRNGELFF. The CDR3 nucleotides are TGTGCTAGCAGCTTAAGAGGGAGAAACGGGGAGCTGTTTTTT. The rearrangement joins TRBV7-7 to TRBJ2-2; a weak D match, TRBD2 (5 bases). Germline-derived CDR1 and CDR2 are SSHAT and FNYEAQ (reference sequence). CDR3 length: 14 residues.

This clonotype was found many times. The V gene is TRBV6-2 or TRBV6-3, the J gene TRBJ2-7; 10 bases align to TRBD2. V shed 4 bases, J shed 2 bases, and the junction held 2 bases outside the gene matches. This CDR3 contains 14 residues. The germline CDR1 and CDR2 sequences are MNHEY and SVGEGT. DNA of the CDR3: TGTGCCAGCAGTTCGCTAGCGGGAGCCTACGAGCAGTACTTC. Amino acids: CASSSLAGAYEQYF.

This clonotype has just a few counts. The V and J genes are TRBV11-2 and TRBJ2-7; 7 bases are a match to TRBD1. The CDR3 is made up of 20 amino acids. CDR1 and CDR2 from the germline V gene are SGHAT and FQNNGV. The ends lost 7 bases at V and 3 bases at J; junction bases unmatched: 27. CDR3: CASTGTDGWDDLGRYYEQYF. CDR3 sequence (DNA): TGTGCCAGCACCGGGACAGATGGTTGGGACGACTTAGGACGGTACTACGAGCAGTACTTC.

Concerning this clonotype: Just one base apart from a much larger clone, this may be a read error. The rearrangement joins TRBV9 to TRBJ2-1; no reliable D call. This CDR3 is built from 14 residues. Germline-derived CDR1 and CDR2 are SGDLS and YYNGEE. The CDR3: CASSVDSAYNEQLF. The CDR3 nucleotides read TGTGCCAGCAGCGTAGACAGTGCGTACAATGAGCAGCTCTTC.

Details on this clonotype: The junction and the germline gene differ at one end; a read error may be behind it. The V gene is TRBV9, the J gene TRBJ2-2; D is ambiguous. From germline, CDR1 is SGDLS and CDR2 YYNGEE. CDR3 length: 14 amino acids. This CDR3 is CACSLRTNTGELFF. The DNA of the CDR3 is TGTGCCTGCAGTTTACGAACTAACACCGGGGAGCTGTTTTTT. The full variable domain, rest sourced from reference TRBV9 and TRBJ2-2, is DSGVTQTPKHLITATGQRVTLRCSPRSGDLSVYWYQQSLDQGLQFLIQYYNGEERAKGNILERFSAQQFPDLHSELNLSSLELGDSALYFCACSLRTNTGELFFGEGSRLTVL.

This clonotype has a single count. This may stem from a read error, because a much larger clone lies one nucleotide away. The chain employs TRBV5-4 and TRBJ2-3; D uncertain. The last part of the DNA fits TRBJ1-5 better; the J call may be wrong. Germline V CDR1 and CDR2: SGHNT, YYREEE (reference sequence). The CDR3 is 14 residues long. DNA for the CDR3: TGTGCCAGCAGTCTTGGACTAGATCTAGATACGCAGCATTTT. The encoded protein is CASSLGLDLDTQHF.

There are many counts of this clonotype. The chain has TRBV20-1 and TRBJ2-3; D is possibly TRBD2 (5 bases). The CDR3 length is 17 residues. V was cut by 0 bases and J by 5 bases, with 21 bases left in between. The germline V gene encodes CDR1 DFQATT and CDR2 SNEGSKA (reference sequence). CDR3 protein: CSARDRVGIGGGDTQYF. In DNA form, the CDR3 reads TGCAGTGCTAGAGATCGAGTTGGAATAGGTGGAGGAGATACGCAGTATTTT.

CDR3 loop: CASSIDGRGEGYTF. The CDR3 bases are TGTGCCAGTAGTATAGACGGGAGAGGGGAGGGCTACACCTTC. This chain connects TRBV19 to TRBJ1-2; maybe TRBD1 (5 bases). Germline CDR1 LNHDA, CDR2 SQIVND (reference sequence). The CDR3 sequence is 14 residues long. Between the trimmed V and J ends, which lost 0 bases and 8 bases, there was a span of 13 bases.

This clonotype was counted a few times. The CDR3 DNA reads TGTGCCGGCCGGGACAGTGACAATGAGCAGTTCTTC. This sequence encodes CAGRDSDNEQFF. V gene TRBV27 combines with J gene TRBJ2-1, with 7 bases that match TRBD1. Unmatched junction bases numbered 6, after V lost 11 bases and J lost 5 bases. The germline gives CDR1 MNHEY, CDR2 SMNVEV (reference sequence). CDR3 size: 12 residues.

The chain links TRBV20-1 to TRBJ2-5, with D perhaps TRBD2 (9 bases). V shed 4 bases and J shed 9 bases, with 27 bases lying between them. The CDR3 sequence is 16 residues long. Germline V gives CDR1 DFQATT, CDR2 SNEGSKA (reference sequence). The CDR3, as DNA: TGCAGTGCTACCACAGGGGGAGCTAGCGGGGTCGAGGCCCAGTACTTC. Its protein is CSATTGGASGVEAQYF.

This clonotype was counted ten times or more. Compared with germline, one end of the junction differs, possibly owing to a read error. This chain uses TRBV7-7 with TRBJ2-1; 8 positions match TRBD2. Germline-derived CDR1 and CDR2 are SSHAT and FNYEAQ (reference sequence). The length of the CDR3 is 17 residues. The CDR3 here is CASSLVKGLEGNNEQFF. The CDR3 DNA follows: TGTGCTAGCAGCTTAGTGAAGGGACTAGAAGGAAACAATGAGCAGTTCTTC.

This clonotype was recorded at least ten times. The CDR3 DNA follows: TGTGCCAGCAGCTTGACTAGCGGGAGCAACAATGAGCAGTTCTTC. As protein: CASSLTSGSNNEQFF. The chain couples TRBV5-8 to TRBJ2-1; 11 positions agree with TRBD2. Germline CDR1 reads SGHTS; CDR2 reads YDEGEE. The CDR3 consists of 15 residues. Trimming took 1 base from V and 5 from J; bases not matched to a gene: 2.

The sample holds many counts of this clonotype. This chain's CDR3 is CATKTGTGLDYGYTF. The CDR3 DNA sequence: TGCGCCACAAAGACCGGGACAGGGCTCGACTATGGCTACACCTTC. This rearrangement joins TRBV5-1 to TRBJ1-2, with 9 bases lining up with TRBD1. The V gene's germline CDR1 is SGHRS and CDR2 YFSETQ. V shed 9 bases, J shed 3 bases, and the junction held 12 bases outside the gene matches. The CDR3 covers 15 residues.

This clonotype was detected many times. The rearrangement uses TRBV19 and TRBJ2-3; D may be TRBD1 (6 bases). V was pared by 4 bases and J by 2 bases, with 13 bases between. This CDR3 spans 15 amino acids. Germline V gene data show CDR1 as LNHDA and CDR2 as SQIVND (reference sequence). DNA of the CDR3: TGTGCCAGTAGTAGACCGACAGGCCCCACAGATACGCAGTATTTT. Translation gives CASSRPTGPTDTQYF. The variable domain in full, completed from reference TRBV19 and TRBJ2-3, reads DGGITQSPKYLFRKEGQNVTLSCEQNLNHDAMYWYRQDPGQGLRLIYYSQIVNDFQKGDIAEGYSVSREKKESFPLTVTSAQKNPTAFYLCASSRPTGPTDTQYFGPGTRLTVL.

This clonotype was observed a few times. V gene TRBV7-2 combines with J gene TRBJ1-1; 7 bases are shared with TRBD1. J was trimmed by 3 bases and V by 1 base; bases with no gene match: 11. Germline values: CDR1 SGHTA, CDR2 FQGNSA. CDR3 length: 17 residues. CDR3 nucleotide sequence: TGTGCCAGCAGCTTAGAGTCGAGGGGGCGGGCGTACACTGAAGCTTTCTTT. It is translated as CASSLESRGRAYTEAFF.

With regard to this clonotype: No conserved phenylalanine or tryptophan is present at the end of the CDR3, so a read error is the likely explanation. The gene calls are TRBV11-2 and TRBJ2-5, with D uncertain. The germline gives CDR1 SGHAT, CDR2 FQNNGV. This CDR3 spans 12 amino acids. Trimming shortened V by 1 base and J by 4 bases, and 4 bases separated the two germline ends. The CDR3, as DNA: TGTGCCAGCAGCTTAGTCCGAGAGACCCAGTACCTC. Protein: CASSLVRETQYL.

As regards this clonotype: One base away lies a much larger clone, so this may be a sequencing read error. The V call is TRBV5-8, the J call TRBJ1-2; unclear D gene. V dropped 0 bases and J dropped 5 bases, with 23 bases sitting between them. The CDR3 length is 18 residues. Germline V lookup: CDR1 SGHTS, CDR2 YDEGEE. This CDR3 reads CASSLVFSRIGSRYGYTF. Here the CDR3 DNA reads TGTGCCAGCAGCTTGGTATTTTCACGCATTGGGTCGAGATATGGCTACACCTTC.

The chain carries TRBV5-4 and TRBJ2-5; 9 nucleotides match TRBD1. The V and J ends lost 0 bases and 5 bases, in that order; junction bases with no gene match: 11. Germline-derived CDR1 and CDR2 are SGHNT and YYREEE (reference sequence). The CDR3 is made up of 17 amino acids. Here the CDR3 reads CASSLVGSGTGSETQYF. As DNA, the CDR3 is TGTGCCAGCAGCTTGGTTGGGTCGGGGACAGGGTCGGAGACCCAGTACTTC.